This TCR beta chain was documented in a study of T cell changes during pregnancy in multiple sclerosis. Sequencing was performed with immunoSEQ multiplex PCR; in TCRdb, only in-frame clones are kept and a portion is missing. The sample includes 65,000 or so clones, roughly 91% of them seen just once. The CDR3 extends over 17 amino acids. The junction had 5 bases not matched to a gene; V was cut back by 0 bases and J by 0 bases. CDR1 is MNHNS and CDR2 is SASEGT in the germline V gene. The receptor's source is a female donor in good health, enrolled as a control in a pregnancy study. The rearrangement uses TRBV6-1 and TRBJ2-3, with 8 nucleotides matching TRBD1. Sequenced here: peripheral blood, sampled in the second trimester of pregnancy. In DNA form, the CDR3 reads TGTGCCAGCAGTGAAGCCTGGACAGGGCCTAGCACAGATACGCAGTATTTT. Encoded protein: CASSEAWTGPSTDTQYF.